The next 14 T cell receptor beta chains were all read from a single sample in a study of breast tumors, draining lymph nodes, adjacent tissues. One entry per CDR3 protein results from TCRdb running MiXCR on the multiplex PCR reads. This sample carries about 110,000 distinct CDR3 sequences, around 30% of them seen once, and the ten largest clones take approximately 5%. Samples came from axillary lymph nodes draining the breast cancer. Sequenced input: axillary lymph node tissue. These receptors were obtained from a female donor with breast cancer. Some clones in this sample may be carry-over from other donors' samples.

In its sample, this clonotype was seen many times. This rearrangement joins TRBV11-2 to TRBJ1-5; D possibly corresponds to TRBD1 (6 bases). This CDR3 contains 15 residues. V was clipped by 6 bases and J by 0 bases, with 12 bases between them. The V gene's germline CDR1 is SGHAT and CDR2 FQNNGV. In nucleotides, the CDR3 is TGTGCCAGCAGACTCGGACAGTATAGCAATCAGCCCCAGCATTTT. The encoded protein is CASRLGQYSNQPQHF.

With respect to this clonotype: A much more abundant neighbour one base away suggests this may be a read error. This rearrangement joins TRBV20-1 to TRBJ2-7; possibly TRBD2 for D (5 bases). Germline assignment: CDR1 DFQATT and CDR2 SNEGSKA (reference sequence). There are 11 residues in the CDR3. CDR3 coding DNA: TGCAGTGCCCCTAGCCCCTACGAGCAGTCCTTC. Translated: CSAPSPYEQSF.

Note on this clonotype: This may come from a read error, since a much larger clone is one base off. This sequence joins TRBV9 and TRBJ2-7, with D perhaps matching TRBD1 or TRBD2 (5 bases each). Germline lookup yields CDR1 SGDLS and CDR2 YYNGEE. There are 15 residues in the CDR3. The V gene lost 0 bases and the J gene lost 2 bases, with 12 bases spanning the gap. CDR3 amino acids: CASSVGVVGAYEQYF. In DNA, the CDR3 is TGTGCCAGCAGCGTAGGAGTAGTGGGGGCCTACGAGCAGTACTTC.

This clonotype was seen at least ten times. The chain recombines TRBV7-9 with TRBJ1-3; no definite D call. V gave up 5 bases and J gave up 1 base, with 15 bases separating them. CDR1 is SEHNR and CDR2 is FQNEAQ in the germline V gene (reference sequence). The CDR3 contains 16 residues. CDR3 bases: TGTGCCAGCAGCGGGTCCGGGGAGAGGTCTGGAAACACCATATATTTT. This encodes CASSGSGERSGNTIYF.

V gene TRBV12-3 or TRBV12-4 combines with J gene TRBJ2-1, with 15 bases aligning to TRBD2. V lost 1 base and J lost 9; bases outside the gene matches: 10. The CDR3 has 18 amino acids. CDR3 DNA: TGTGCCAGCAGTTTAGTGATCCGGACTAGCGGGGGGGTAAGTGAGCAGTTCTTC. The encoded protein is CASSLVIRTSGGVSEQFF.

This clonotype was counted ten times or more. This chain uses TRBV12-5 with TRBJ1-5; 7 bases align to TRBD1. With 0 bases clipped from V and 13 bases from J, the junction kept 18 bases outside the gene matches. This CDR3 is 17 amino acids long. Germline V gene data show CDR1 as LGHNT and CDR2 as FRNRAP. Here the CDR3 reads CASGLVGVGHERGPQHF. The CDR3 DNA sequence: TGTGCTAGTGGTTTGGTCGGGGTAGGGCACGAGAGGGGGCCTCAGCATTTT.

This chain joins TRBV7-2 and TRBJ2-5, with 9 bases identical to TRBD2. The J segment lost 3 bases and the V segment lost 9 bases, leaving 5 bases of the junction unmatched. Germline assignment: CDR1 SGHTA and CDR2 FQGNSA. The CDR3 is made up of 13 amino acids. CDR3: CARRAGGEETQYF. DNA of the CDR3: TGTGCCAGACGAGCGGGGGGTGAAGAGACCCAGTACTTC.

This clonotype showed up many times. The chain recombines TRBV4-3 with TRBJ1-6; D not resolved. This CDR3 comprises 16 residues. In germline, CDR1 is LGHNA, CDR2 YSLEER. V dropped 1 base and J dropped 0 bases, with 7 bases sitting between them. As DNA, the CDR3 is TGCGCCAGCAGCCAAGCCAGGAGCTCCTATAATTCACCCCTCCACTTT. Protein product: CASSQARSSYNSPLHF.

This clonotype was counted at least ten times. The chain combines TRBV6-5 with TRBJ2-7; 11 bases match TRBD2. The trim removed 9 bases at V and 2 bases at J, leaving 9 bases unmatched. CDR1 and CDR2 from the germline V gene are MNHEY and SVGAGI. The CDR3 extends over 15 amino acids. The CDR3 sequence is CASSHSTSGTYEQYF. The CDR3 nucleotides read TGTGCCAGTAGTCACTCGACTAGCGGGACCTACGAGCAGTACTTC.

With regard to this clonotype: A clone one base away is much larger, so this may be a read error. A read error is likely, as this CDR3 ends without the conserved phenylalanine or tryptophan. This chain uses TRBV18 with TRBJ2-3; D perhaps matches TRBD2 (6 bases). V dropped 3 bases and J dropped 3 bases, with 13 bases sitting between them. Germline V lookup: CDR1 KGHSH, CDR2 LQKENI. The CDR3 sequence is 15 residues long. Written as DNA, the CDR3 is TGTGCCAGCTCACCGGTGGGGGGAGAAACAGATACGCAGTATCTT. Translation gives CASSPVGGETDTQYL.

The rearrangement links TRBV20-1 to TRBJ2-3; 10 bases fit TRBD2. This CDR3 contains 14 residues. Germline V gene sequence: CDR1 DFQATT, CDR2 SNEGSKA (reference sequence). Trimming at V came to 2 bases and at J to 11 bases, leaving 10 bases not matched to a gene. The CDR3 bases are TGCAGTGCTAGAAGCGGGAGGGGGTCCAATGAGCAGTATTTT. This sequence encodes CSARSGRGSNEQYF.

This clonotype was picked up many times. V is TRBV28 and J is TRBJ2-7, with D uncertain. Germline CDR1 is MDHEN and CDR2 is SYDVKM. This CDR3 is built from 13 residues. V lost 6 bases to trimming and J lost 0 bases, with 9 bases between them. DNA for the CDR3: TGTGCCAGCAGAGCTTCGAGCTCCTACGAGCAGTACTTC. Its protein product is CASRASSSYEQYF. Drawing the rest from reference TRBV28 and TRBJ2-7, the complete variable domain is DVKVTQSSRYLVKRTGEKVFLECVQDMDHENMFWYRQDPGLGLRLIYFSYDVKMKEKGDIPEGYSVSREKKERFSLILESASTNQTSMYLCASRASSSYEQYFGPGTRLTVT.

This clonotype has only a few counts. V gene TRBV20-1 combines with J gene TRBJ1-1; D remains unclear. With 1 base removed from V and 0 bases from J, the gap between germline ends came to 6 bases. CDR1 and CDR2 (germline): DFQATT, SNEGSKA (reference sequence). The CDR3 is 13 residues long. CDR3 loop: CSARATLNTEAFF. CDR3 coding DNA: TGCAGTGCTAGAGCGACTTTGAACACTGAAGCTTTCTTT.

This clonotype came up many times. This rearrangement joins TRBV27 to TRBJ2-3; D is undetermined. Germline CDR1 is MNHEY and CDR2 is SMNVEV (reference sequence). Trimming took 2 bases from V and 0 from J, leaving 12 bases between them. CDR3 length: 16 residues. Written as DNA, the CDR3 is TGTGCCAGCAGTTTAGGGCTATCCTCTAGCACAGATACGCAGTATTTT. Protein sequence: CASSLGLSSSTDTQYF.